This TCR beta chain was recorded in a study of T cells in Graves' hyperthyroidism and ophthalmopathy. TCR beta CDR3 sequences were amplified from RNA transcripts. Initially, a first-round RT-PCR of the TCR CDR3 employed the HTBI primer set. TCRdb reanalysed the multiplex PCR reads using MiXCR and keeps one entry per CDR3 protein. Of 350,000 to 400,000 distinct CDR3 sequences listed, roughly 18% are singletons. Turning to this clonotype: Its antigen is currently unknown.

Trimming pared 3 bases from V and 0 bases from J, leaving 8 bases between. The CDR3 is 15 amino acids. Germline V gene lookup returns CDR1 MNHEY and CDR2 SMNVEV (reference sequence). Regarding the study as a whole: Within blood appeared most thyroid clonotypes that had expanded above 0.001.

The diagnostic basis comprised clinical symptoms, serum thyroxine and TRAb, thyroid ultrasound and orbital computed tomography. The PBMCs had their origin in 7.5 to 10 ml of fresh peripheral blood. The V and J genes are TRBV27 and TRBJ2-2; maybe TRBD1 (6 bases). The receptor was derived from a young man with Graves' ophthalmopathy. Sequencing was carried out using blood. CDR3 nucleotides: TGTGCCAGCAGTTTTCAGGGGCCGAACACCGGGGAGCTGTTTTTT. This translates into CASSFQGPNTGELFF.